The present T cell receptor beta chain was sequenced within a study of post-analysis software for immune sequencing data. General observations from the study: Five or six TRBV segments were significantly more frequent in patients than in controls. TRBV5-6, TRBV5-1 and TRBV20-1 were among these segments. F measure grouped same-batch samples tightly together.

Notes on this clonotype: Its antigen is not known.

Libraries were made from TCR beta cDNA, and they carried unique molecular identifiers. With roughly 1 to 11 million T cells as the source, some 510,000 cDNA molecules resulted. TCRdb reprocessed the PCR reads with MiXCR, giving one entry per CDR3 protein. The sample lists roughly 670,000 distinct CDR3 sequences; 55% to 70% were seen once. The CDR3 spans 18 residues. Trimming cost V 6 bases and J 0 bases; bases outside gene matches: 8. The receptor was derived from a girl under 10 years old with multiple sclerosis. This chain links TRBV12-3 or TRBV12-4 with TRBJ2-5, with TRBD2 identical over 15 bases. Sequencing input: blood. CDR3 DNA sequence: TGTGCCAGCAGCCCAGGGACTAGCGGGGGGTCGTACCAAGAGACCCAGTACTTC. This sequence encodes CASSPGTSGGSYQETQYF.